This T cell receptor (beta chain) stems from a study of beta chain features in type 1 diabetes. Study results and limitations: Shortening of TCRB CDR3s, moderate but significant, appeared in all four CD4+ subsets of Type 1 diabetes patients.

Points on this clone: Antigen unknown. Different DNA sequences within this sample yield the same CDR3.

Donors underwent one heparinised blood draw, about 120 mL on average. V dropped 4 bases and J dropped 0 bases, with 8 bases sitting between them. CDR3 size: 14 residues. Germline-derived CDR1 and CDR2 are MDHEN and SYDVKM. Sequenced material consisted of expressed TCRB transcripts (all of the isolated RNA was reverse transcribed). Sequencing used immunoSEQ multiplex PCR; TCRdb keeps in-frame clones, though not all of them. The sample consists of under 350,000 clones, approximately 15% of them appearing once. This receptor was obtained from a man aged 25-45 years with type 1 diabetes. The rearrangement uses TRBV28 and TRBJ2-3, with D tentatively TRBD2 (5 bases). Sequencing input: naive CD4+ T cells from blood. Here the CDR3 DNA reads TGTGCCAGCAGTTCGGGCGGGAGCACAGATACGCAGTATTTT. Amino acids: CASSSGGSTDTQYF.